This T cell receptor beta chain was recorded in a study of CD8+ T cells in alopecia areata. Study observations and caveats: TCR sharing was clearer in mice than between patients, perhaps partly owing to patient HLA diversity. Higher clonality was seen in lesional scalp than in normal scalp, especially in alopecia totalis/universalis.

Worth noting for this clone: Its cognate antigen is unknown.

cDNA prepared by RNA extraction and subsequent reverse transcription served as the template for sequencing. The method was immunoSEQ multiplex PCR; TCRdb's version includes in-frame clones alone and lacks a portion of them. The top ten hold around a quarter of the sample, which has about 110,000 clones, about 60% seen once. J lost 1 base, V lost 4 bases, and 5 bases had no gene match. CDR3 length: 15 residues. The V gene's germline CDR1 is SGHRS and CDR2 YFSETQ. Punch biopsies of lesional scalp, plus peripheral blood, were taken from alopecia areata patients. The receptor was derived from a human donor with alopecia areata. The chain joins TRBV5-1 to TRBJ1-1; TRBD1 agrees at 9 bases. Specimen: NKG2D-low CD8+ T cells sorted from blood. As DNA, the CDR3 is TGCGCCAGCAGCGTGGGGACAGGGAAGAACACTGAAGCTTTCTTT. Its translation is CASSVGTGKNTEAFF.